This T cell receptor beta chain was recovered during a study of blood T cell repertoires in COVID-19. The table came from immunoSEQ multiplex PCR; TCRdb's copy has only in-frame clones and leaves some out. The sample lists 70,000 to 85,000 clones, 65% to 85% occurring once. Germline assignment: CDR1 MNHEY and CDR2 SMNVEV (reference sequence). The V and J ends lost 5 bases and 3 bases respectively, with 14 bases between them. CDR3 length: 14 residues. The sequencing input was peripheral blood. This chain joins TRBV27 and TRBJ2-7, with D tentatively TRBD2 (5 bases). The TCR sequence derives from an elderly man with active or convalescent COVID-19. The DNA for the CDR3 is TGTGCCAGCAGTCGACACGGGGAAAACTACGAGCAGTACTTC. Its translation is CASSRHGENYEQYF.